Shown below are 29 T cell receptor beta chains from a single sample sequenced in a study of cytomegalovirus exposure and HLA in healthy donors. This PCR relied on a set of 60 Vbeta primers and 13 Jbeta primers. Profiled with immunoSEQ multiplex PCR; TCRdb holds only in-frame clones, not every one. Found here are 74,000 or so clones, roughly two thirds of them singletons; the top ten hold about 1.9%. The specimen sequenced was PBMCs. The source is a young woman in good health and CMV-seronegative.

V gene TRBV16 combines with J gene TRBJ2-2, with a weak D call TRBD2 (6 bases). The CDR3 loop spans 13 amino acids. Trimming left V 2 bases short and J 5 bases short, with 6 bases between. The germline V gene encodes CDR1 KGHSY and CDR2 FQNENV. CDR3 amino acids: CASSQGGTGELFF. The CDR3 bases are TGTGCCAGCAGCCAAGGGGGGACCGGGGAGCTGTTTTTT.

This clone occurred a few times. The chain carries TRBV7-3 and TRBJ2-7; 7 bases agree with TRBD1. V shed 3 bases and J 4 bases; nucleotides not matched to a gene: 6. Germline CDR1 SGHTA, CDR2 FQGTGA. The CDR3 totals 14 residues. CDR3 sequence (DNA): TGTGCCAGCAGCTTTGACAGGGTGGGTTACGAGCAGTACTTC. This codes for CASSFDRVGYEQYF.

Concerning this clone: One end of the junction varies from germline; a read error may be responsible. The chain has TRBV5-5 and TRBJ2-1; possible D gene TRBD1, 6 bases. This CDR3 comprises 15 residues. CDR1 is SGHKS and CDR2 is YYEKEE in the germline V gene (reference sequence). The CDR3 here is CAGSMDRVSSNEQFF. DNA of the CDR3: TGTGCCGGCAGCATGGACAGAGTTTCTTCCAATGAGCAGTTCTTC.

The chain has TRBV7-2 and TRBJ2-1; 8 bases match TRBD1. Germline trimming cut 2 bases from V and 7 bases from J; bases unmatched to any gene: 4. Looked up from germline, CDR1 is SGHTA and CDR2 is FQGNSA. CDR3 length: 14 amino acids. The CDR3 DNA reads as TGTGCCAGCAGCTTAAGGACAGGGAAGAATGAGCAGTTCTTC. Translating gives CASSLRTGKNEQFF.

The rearrangement uses TRBV9 and TRBJ2-3; possible D gene TRBD2, 7 bases. CDR1 and CDR2 (germline): SGDLS, YYNGEE. Trimming left V 1 base short and J 0 bases short, with 9 bases between. CDR3 length: 15 residues. CDR3 DNA: TGTGCCAGCAGCGTATGGGGGGGCAGCACAGATACGCAGTATTTT. It encodes CASSVWGGSTDTQYF. Full variable domain (outside the CDR3, taken from reference TRBV9 and TRBJ2-3): DSGVTQTPKHLITATGQRVTLRCSPRSGDLSVYWYQQSLDQGLQFLIQYYNGEERAKGNILERFSAQQFPDLHSELNLSSLELGDSALYFCASSVWGGSTDTQYFGPGTRLTVL.

This clone has a single count. V gene TRBV4-1 combines with J gene TRBJ2-7; no reliable D call. From germline, CDR1 is MGHRA and CDR2 YSYEKL. CDR3 length: 14 amino acids. Trimming stripped 6 bases from V and 1 base from J, with 13 bases between. CDR3 nucleotide sequence: TGCGCCAGCAGTCCCTCCGGAGTGTCCTACGAGCAGTACTTC. Its translation is CASSPSGVSYEQYF.

This chain connects TRBV2 to TRBJ2-5; the match to TRBD1 covers 9 bases. Per germline, CDR1 SNHLY and CDR2 FYNNEI. CDR3 length equals 14 residues. V was clipped by 7 bases and J by 5 bases; unmatched bases: 8. CDR3: CASTIGTGHETQYF. CDR3 sequence (DNA): TGTGCCAGCACGATTGGGACAGGGCACGAGACCCAGTACTTC.

Points on this clone: The identical CDR3 is also encoded by other nucleotide sequences in the sample. CDR3 bases: TGTGCCTGGAGTCCGGGACAAGAGACCCAGTACTTC. Translation: CAWSPGQETQYF. The rearrangement joins TRBV30 to TRBJ2-5; D is perhaps TRBD2 (5 bases). The V and J ends lost 2 bases and 2 bases respectively, with 6 bases between them. CDR1 GTSNPN and CDR2 SVGIG come from the germline V gene (reference sequence). This CDR3 is built from 12 residues.

This CDR3 is CASSLNPETETGYNSPLHF. The CDR3 DNA reads as TGTGCCAGCAGTTTAAACCCAGAGACAGAGACAGGCTATAATTCACCCCTCCACTTT. The rearrangement joins TRBV27 to TRBJ1-6; perhaps TRBD1 as D (6 bases). The CDR3 spans 19 residues. Germline CDR1 reads MNHEY; CDR2 reads SMNVEV (reference sequence). V lost 2 bases, J lost 3 bases, and 20 bases lay in between.

The rearrangement links TRBV27 to TRBJ1-6; D might be TRBD1 (6 bases). The CDR3 has 16 amino acids. From germline, CDR1 is MNHEY and CDR2 SMNVEV (reference sequence). V was clipped by 5 bases and J by 2 bases, with 13 bases between them. The DNA of the CDR3 is TGTGCCAGCAGTCTCAGGGGAGGGACCTATAATTCACCCCTCCACTTT. Amino acids: CASSLRGGTYNSPLHF.

The V gene is TRBV19, the J gene TRBJ1-4; D perhaps matches TRBD1 (5 bases). Trimming cost V 7 bases and J 0 bases, with 9 bases left between them. The CDR3 spans 14 residues. Germline values: CDR1 LNHDA, CDR2 SQIVND (reference sequence). The CDR3 protein is CASTDRSTNEKLFF. CDR3 sequence (DNA): TGTGCCAGTACCGACAGATCAACTAATGAAAAACTGTTTTTT.

This clone was seen a handful of times. The chain joins TRBV19 to TRBJ1-2; D uncertain. Trimming removed 6 bases at V and 8 bases at J, with 13 bases between. The CDR3 runs 12 residues. Germline V gene lookup returns CDR1 LNHDA and CDR2 SQIVND (reference sequence). The CDR3, as DNA: TGTGCCAGTAGCTTCACGGGGAGCGGCTACACCTTC. Translation: CASSFTGSGYTF.

J is TRBJ2-7 and V is TRBV15; 7 bases agree with TRBD1. CDR3 length: 15 residues. CDR1 is LNHNV, CDR2 YYDKDF, per germline (reference sequence). The ends lost 0 bases at V and 2 bases at J; junction bases unmatched: 4. The CDR3 region is CATSREKGQTYEQYF. In DNA form, the CDR3 reads TGTGCCACCAGCAGAGAAAAGGGACAGACCTACGAGCAGTACTTC. Full variable domain (outside the CDR3, taken from reference TRBV15 and TRBJ2-7): DAMVIQNPRYQVTQFGKPVTLSCSQTLNHNVMYWYQQKSSQAPKLLFHYYDKDFNNEADTPDNFQSRRPNTSFCFLDIRSPGLGDTAMYLCATSREKGQTYEQYFGPGTRLTVT.

V is TRBV11-2 and J is TRBJ2-6; 9 nucleotides align to TRBD1. The CDR3 consists of 18 residues. Trimming cost V 7 bases and J 1 base; bases outside gene matches: 11. Germline CDR1 SGHAT, CDR2 FQNNGV. CDR3 sequence: CASTLGDRARSGANVLTF. CDR3 bases: TGTGCCAGCACCCTGGGGGACAGGGCGAGATCTGGGGCCAACGTCCTGACTTTC.

This clone was detected a few times. The chain uses TRBV19 and TRBJ1-3; 8 bases are shared with TRBD1. CDR3 length equals 14 residues. From germline, CDR1 is LNHDA and CDR2 SQIVND (reference sequence). V lost 6 bases to trimming and J lost 2 bases; unmatched junction nucleotides: 3. As DNA, the CDR3 is TGTGCCAGTAGCCGGGACAGGCCTGGAAACACCATATATTTT. Amino acid sequence: CASSRDRPGNTIYF.

This chain links TRBV28 with TRBJ2-7, with D possibly TRBD1 on 6 matching bases. V was cut by 4 bases and J by 4 bases, with 17 bases left in between. This CDR3 has 15 amino acids. Germline assignment: CDR1 MDHEN and CDR2 SYDVKM. The CDR3: CASSSTDRLGYEQYF. The CDR3 DNA reads TGTGCCAGCAGTTCAACCGACAGGTTGGGGTACGAGCAGTACTTC.

V usage is TRBV7-3 and J usage is TRBJ2-3; D is ambiguous. CDR1 is SGHTA, CDR2 FQGTGA, per germline. V shed 3 bases and J shed 2 bases, with 12 bases lying between them. The CDR3 is made up of 15 amino acids. The CDR3: CASSLAVTNTDTQYF. CDR3 nucleotides: TGTGCCAGCAGCTTGGCGGTAACCAACACAGATACGCAGTATTTT.

This clone has a handful of counts. In DNA form, the CDR3 reads TGTGCCAGCAGTGAAGCCGTGGCCCCGCAAGATACGCAGTATTTT. Translation: CASSEAVAPQDTQYF. The V gene is TRBV25-1, the J gene TRBJ2-3; the D is unclear. Germline CDR1 reads MGHDK; CDR2 reads SYGVNS. This CDR3 comprises 15 residues. Trimming removed 2 bases from V and 5 bases from J, with 14 bases in between.

This clone was seen a few times. V and J are TRBV7-3 and TRBJ2-1, with 7 nucleotides matching TRBD1. The CDR3 is 14 amino acids. Germline CDR1 SGHTA, CDR2 FQGTGA. J lost 5 bases, V lost 4 bases, and 5 bases had no gene match. The CDR3 sequence is CASSSGTAHNEQFF. In nucleotides, the CDR3 is TGTGCCAGCAGCTCCGGGACAGCTCACAATGAGCAGTTCTTC.

Notes on this clone: A junction end diverges from the germline sequence, so it may reflect a read error. V usage is TRBV7-9 and J usage is TRBJ1-1; weak D call: TRBD1 (5 bases). The CDR3 extends over 13 amino acids. Germline CDR1 and CDR2: SEHNR and FQNEAQ (reference sequence). The CDR3 loop is CASRLDSGTGASF. Here the CDR3 DNA reads TGTGCCAGCAGACTTGACTCGGGCACTGGGGCTTCCTTT. Based on the CDR3 plus reference TRBV7-9 and TRBJ1-1, the full variable domain is DTGVSQNPRHKITKRGQNVTFRCDPISEHNRLYWYRQTLGQGPEFLTYFQNEAQLEKSRLLSDRFSAERPKGSFSTLEIQRTEQGDSAMYLCASRLDSGTGASFGQGTRLTVV.

The chain recombines TRBV29-1 with TRBJ2-5; D gene uncertain. V lost 0 bases, J lost 7 bases, and 15 bases lay in between. CDR1 is SQVTM, CDR2 ANQGSEA, per germline. The CDR3 is 14 residues long. Here the CDR3 reads CSVEDQAGSGTQYF. The CDR3 DNA reads as TGCAGCGTTGAAGATCAGGCTGGCTCCGGGACCCAGTACTTC.

The chain couples TRBV7-2 to TRBJ1-2; TRBD1 matches 9 bases. After removal of 3 bases from V and 1 base from J, the junction contained 3 bases not matched to a gene. This CDR3 is 15 amino acids long. The germline V gene has CDR1 SGHTA and CDR2 FQGNSA. The CDR3 nucleotides read TGTGCCAGCAGCTTTGGACAGGGGAGTAACTATGGCTACACCTTC. Its protein is CASSFGQGSNYGYTF.

In its sample, this clone was seen a few times. V is TRBV19 and J is TRBJ1-2; D perhaps matches TRBD1 (6 bases). Per the germline V gene, CDR1 is LNHDA and CDR2 is SQIVND (reference sequence). Deletions cut 0 bases from V and 4 bases from J, with 9 bases between. There are 14 residues in the CDR3. The DNA of the CDR3 is TGTGCCAGTAGTATAGATCCGGACAGCTATGGCTACACCTTC. This encodes CASSIDPDSYGYTF.

This chain joins TRBV9 and TRBJ2-1; D is unresolved. CDR1 and CDR2 (germline): SGDLS, YYNGEE. The CDR3 has 13 residues. The V gene lost 0 bases and the J gene lost 5 bases, with 6 bases spanning the gap. The CDR3 protein is CASSVEPHNEQFF. DNA for the CDR3: TGTGCCAGCAGCGTAGAGCCTCACAATGAGCAGTTCTTC.

The CDR3 DNA reads as TGTGCCAGCAGCCCTACGGACAGGGAGGATGGCTACACCTTC. It codes for CASSPTDREDGYTF. The chain employs TRBV7-9 and TRBJ1-2; 8 nucleotides agree with TRBD1. Germline V gives CDR1 SEHNR, CDR2 FQNEAQ (reference sequence). The CDR3 length is 14 residues. V gave up 5 bases and J gave up 6 bases; unmatched junction bases: 8.

The CDR3 is CASSGGTGGYEQYF. CDR3 in DNA: TGTGCCAGCAGTGGCGGGACAGGGGGCTACGAGCAGTACTTC. This chain uses TRBV6-1 with TRBJ2-7; 11 bases map to TRBD1. CDR1 is MNHNS, CDR2 SASEGT, per germline. V was clipped by 4 bases and J by 3 bases; unmatched bases: 2. CDR3 size: 14 residues.

V is TRBV7-2 and J is TRBJ1-2, with D unresolved. Germline V CDR1 and CDR2: SGHTA, FQGNSA. Trimming shortened V by 5 bases and J by 4 bases, and 23 bases separated the two germline ends. The CDR3 has 17 amino acids. The CDR3 reads CASSPYAGTVNIYGYTF. The CDR3 nucleotides are TGTGCCAGCAGCCCCTATGCAGGAACGGTTAACATCTATGGCTACACCTTC.

This clone was detected only a few times. This chain links TRBV7-8 with TRBJ2-3; TRBD2 matches at 15 bases. The CDR3 totals 16 residues. Per the germline V gene, CDR1 is SGHVS and CDR2 is FQNEAQ. The J segment lost 4 bases and the V segment lost 4 bases, leaving 3 bases of the junction unmatched. CDR3 residues: CASSWTSGGASDTQYF. CDR3 DNA: TGTGCCAGCAGCTGGACTAGCGGGGGGGCCTCAGATACGCAGTATTTT.

The chain uses TRBV6-1 and TRBJ2-2; D is possibly TRBD1 (5 bases). CDR1 is MNHNS, CDR2 SASEGT, per germline. V shed 6 bases and J shed 7 bases, with 15 bases lying between them. The CDR3 is made up of 14 amino acids. The CDR3 DNA follows: TGTGCCAGCAGCCCCGGACAATCTTACGGGGAGCTGTTTTTT. It yields the protein CASSPGQSYGELFF.